The 15 T cell receptor beta chains below all came from one sample that was sequenced in a study of blood T cells in healthy people across ages. Through a sample-barcoded 5' primer and a J-beta primer mix, a second PCR was run for roughly 6 to 12 cycles. TCRdb reanalysed the 5' RACE reads using MiXCR and keeps one entry per CDR3 protein. The top ten hold roughly 3.7% of the sample, which has approximately 1.5 million distinct CDR3 sequences, 35% to 45% seen once. Specimen: blood. All receptors derive from a woman aged 18-29 years in good health.

This clonotype appeared a few times. The chain combines TRBV6-1 with TRBJ2-7; D may match TRBD1 or TRBD2 (5 bases each). Germline CDR1 and CDR2: MNHNS and SASEGT. V lost 2 bases to trimming and J lost 2 bases, with 16 bases between them. The CDR3 runs 16 residues. For the CDR3, the DNA is TGTGCCAGCAGTGAAATCCCCCGGGGACCGGCCTACGAGCAGTACTTC. It translates to CASSEIPRGPAYEQYF.

The gene calls are TRBV20-1 and TRBJ1-2, with 7 nucleotides matching TRBD1. CDR1 and CDR2 (germline): DFQATT, SNEGSKA (reference sequence). The V gene end was trimmed by 0 bases and the J gene end by 7 bases; junction bases not matched to a gene: 8. There are 14 residues in the CDR3. The CDR3 is CSARDRAGGPGYTF. DNA of the CDR3: TGCAGTGCTAGAGATCGCGCAGGGGGGCCTGGCTACACCTTC.

This rearrangement joins TRBV3-1 to TRBJ1-5; no reliable D call. This CDR3 is 15 amino acids long. The V gene lost 0 bases and the J gene lost 1 base, with 7 bases spanning the gap. Germline V lookup: CDR1 LGHDT, CDR2 YNNKEL (reference sequence). CDR3 amino acids: CASSQDPQSNQPQHF. CDR3 nucleotide sequence: TGTGCCAGCAGCCAAGATCCTCAGAGCAATCAGCCCCAGCATTTT. Based on the CDR3 plus reference TRBV3-1 and TRBJ1-5, the full variable domain is DTAVSQTPKYLVTQMGNDKSIKCEQNLGHDTMYWYKQDSKKFLKIMFSYNNKELIINETVPNRFSPKSPDKAHLNLHINSLELGDSAVYFCASSQDPQSNQPQHFGDGTRLSIL.

Points on this clonotype: The germline gene is not matched at one end of the junction; a read error may be the cause. This chain connects TRBV27 to TRBJ1-5; the D is unclear. Germline V CDR1 and CDR2: MNHEY, SMNVEV (reference sequence). There are 15 residues in the CDR3. CDR3 sequence reads: CASSLVTPSNQSQHF. CDR3 sequence (DNA): TGTGCCAGCAGCCTCGTCACCCCCAGCAATCAGTCCCAGCATTTT.

This clonotype was found a few times. This chain uses TRBV20-1 with TRBJ1-2; D is unresolved. Germline-derived CDR1 and CDR2 are DFQATT and SNEGSKA (reference sequence). This CDR3 is 12 amino acids long. V lost 4 bases to trimming and J lost 4 bases, with 10 bases between them. The CDR3 region is CSATRSGYGYTF. CDR3 nucleotides: TGCAGTGCTACGCGGTCGGGCTATGGCTACACCTTC.

The rearrangement uses TRBV6-6 and TRBJ2-5; 7 nucleotides align to TRBD2. Judging by the DNA end, TRBJ2-7 fits better; the J call may be wrong. The CDR3 spans 12 residues. Per the germline V gene, CDR1 is MNHNY and CDR2 is SVGAGI (reference sequence). The DNA for the CDR3 is TGTGCCAGCAGTCCCACTAGCGACGAGCAGTACTTC. This encodes CASSPTSDEQYF.

This clonotype was seen more than once but under ten times. The V gene is TRBV20-1, the J gene TRBJ1-5; perhaps TRBD1 as D (5 bases). V dropped 1 base and J dropped 5 bases, with 18 bases sitting between them. CDR1 is DFQATT and CDR2 is SNEGSKA in the germline V gene (reference sequence). The CDR3 contains 16 residues. CDR3 nucleotides: TGCAGTGCTAGAGGGAGGGGACCGGCCGGCTATCAGCCCCAGCATTTT. Its protein is CSARGRGPAGYQPQHF.

A few counts support this clonotype. The chain recombines TRBV6-6 with TRBJ1-3, with a tentative D call TRBD1 (5 bases). The CDR3 consists of 11 residues. The V gene's germline CDR1 is MNHNY and CDR2 SVGAGI (reference sequence). CDR3 sequence (DNA): TGTGCGGCAGGGAGCGGAAACACCATATATTTT. This gives the protein CAAGSGNTIYF.

The chain recombines TRBV3-1 with TRBJ2-5; a possible D gene is TRBD1 (5 bases). The germline V gene encodes CDR1 LGHDT and CDR2 YNNKEL (reference sequence). V shed 2 bases and J shed 3 bases, with 16 bases lying between them. The CDR3 is 16 residues long. The CDR3 DNA reads TGTGCCAGCAGCCAAAGTCAGGGTATTGGAGAAGAGACCCAGTACTTC. It encodes CASSQSQGIGEETQYF.

This chain uses TRBV6-5 with TRBJ1-2; weak D call: TRBD1 (5 bases). V was trimmed by 5 bases and J by 1 base, leaving 8 bases between them. CDR1 is MNHEY, CDR2 SVGAGI, per germline. CDR3 size: 13 residues. In DNA form, the CDR3 reads TGTGCCAGCAGTGACAGTGTTAACTATGGCTACACCTTC. It encodes CASSDSVNYGYTF.

The genes are TRBV15 and TRBJ1-4; D call uncertain. CDR3 length: 16 residues. CDR1 LNHNV and CDR2 YYDKDF come from the germline V gene (reference sequence). Trimming stripped 3 bases from V and 7 bases from J, with 18 bases between. CDR3 residues: CATSSAWTAYSEKLFF. For the CDR3, the DNA is TGTGCCACCAGCAGTGCCTGGACCGCTTATAGTGAAAAACTGTTTTTT.

V usage is TRBV20-1 and J usage is TRBJ2-2, with D unclear. This CDR3 has 13 amino acids. The V end lost 6 bases, the J end lost 8 bases, and 16 bases lay between the germline ends. Germline assignment: CDR1 DFQATT and CDR2 SNEGSKA (reference sequence). CDR3 in amino acids: CSANKVLGGELFF. The CDR3 region has the DNA TGCAGTGCCAACAAGGTCTTGGGGGGGGAGCTGTTTTTT.

Comment on this clonotype: The missing conserved phenylalanine or tryptophan at the end of this CDR3 makes a read error likely. It is unclear where the CDR3 begins or ends on the DNA, so no DNA is shown, and the CDR3 is as TCRdb lists it. The V call is TRBV12-3 or TRBV12-4, the J call TRBJ2-5; the D call TRBD1 from the table was never checked on the DNA. The CDR3 spans 15 residues, counting both ends. CDR3 residues: CASSGGRGDGYTFGS.

This clonotype was found a few times. The V gene is TRBV7-2, the J gene TRBJ2-7, with 11 bases fitting TRBD2. This CDR3 spans 16 amino acids. V dropped 5 bases and J dropped 0; count of bases not matched to a gene: 6. Per the germline V gene, CDR1 is SGHTA and CDR2 is FQGNSA. Here the CDR3 DNA reads TGTGCCAGCAGCCCTAGCGGGAGGACCCTCTCCTACGAGCAGTACTTC. Protein: CASSPSGRTLSYEQYF.

A single count supports this clonotype. Possible read error: a much larger clone is one base away. V is TRBV4-1 and J is TRBJ2-1; D uncertain. V lost 0 bases, J lost 10 bases, and 10 bases lay in between. Germline CDR1 reads MGHRA; CDR2 reads YSYEKL. The CDR3 runs 13 residues. In nucleotides, the CDR3 is TGCGCCAGCAGCCAAGAGGCGAACTACGAGCAGTTCTTC. Its translation is CASSQEANYEQFF.